This T cell receptor beta chain was recovered during a study of radiotherapy plus CTLA-4 blockade in lung cancer. The study's findings and limits: In blood, after radiotherapy plus ipilimumab, tumor-derived TCR clones expanded.

The CDR3 runs to 13 residues. Germline V gene lookup returns CDR1 SGHAT and CDR2 FQNNGV. Remarks on this clone: Its antigen is unknown. A junction boundary mismatches the germline segment, possibly from a read error.

The method was immunoSEQ multiplex PCR; TCRdb's version includes in-frame clones alone and lacks a portion of them. Of some 66,000 clones listed, about 83% are singletons. The study gave focal radiation plus ipilimumab CTLA-4 blockade to patients with chemo-refractory metastatic non-small-cell lung cancer. The sequences come from peripheral blood, collected from a patient treated with radiotherapy plus ipilimumab. The rearrangement joins TRBV11-2 to TRBJ2-7, with 7 bases fitting TRBD2. The TCR originated in a human donor with non-small cell lung cancer who had a partial response to radiotherapy plus ipilimumab. CDR3 nucleotide sequence: TGTGCCAGCAGCCCATCGCGGGAGTACGGGCAGTACTTC. It is translated as CASSPSREYGQYF.